This T cell receptor beta chain derives from a study of cytomegalovirus exposure and HLA in healthy donors. The PCR made use of 60 Vbeta and 13 Jbeta primers. Assay used: immunoSEQ multiplex PCR; TCRdb lists only in-frame clones, some missing. The data contain around 150,000 clones, 80% of them seen just once; the ten biggest clones take up around a tenth. Points on this clone: Its antigen is not known.

CDR1 is SGHDN, CDR2 FVKESK, per germline. The CDR3 covers 17 residues. The V segment lost 4 bases and the J segment 1 base; nucleotides outside the gene matches: 5. General study findings and limits: An observed cluster of highly shared sequence variants was recorded as a likely sequencing artifact. TCR sequences were mostly rare, though some public TCRs occurred in many donors. The study designated over 150 TCR beta chains cytomegalovirus-associated.

The receptor's source is a man in his late teens or twenties in good health and CMV-seropositive. Sequenced sample: PBMCs. The chain employs TRBV14 and TRBJ2-1, with 12 bases aligning to TRBD2. CDR3 in amino acids: CASSPIGTSGSYNEQFF. The CDR3 DNA is TGTGCCAGCAGCCCTATAGGGACTAGCGGGTCCTACAATGAGCAGTTCTTC.